Following are 29 T cell receptor beta chains from one sample sequenced in a study of blood T cell repertoires in COVID-19. Using immunoSEQ multiplex PCR, the repertoire was profiled, and TCRdb retains in-frame clones only, with some absent. The repertoire holds 200,000 to 250,000 clones, with about 90% as singletons. Specimen: PBMCs or T cells enriched from blood (not recorded which). Receptor source: a woman aged 30 to 39 who had been exposed to COVID-19.

V and J are TRBV6-5 and TRBJ2-5; maybe TRBD1 (5 bases). With 0 bases removed from V and 5 bases from J, the gap between germline ends came to 13 bases. The CDR3 has 15 amino acids. Per germline, CDR1 MNHEY and CDR2 SVGAGI. The CDR3 DNA reads TGTGCCAGCAGTTACTCATGGGGCTCCGTCGAGACCCAGTACTTC. The encoded protein is CASSYSWGSVETQYF.

CDR3 amino acids: CASSLRQGRIQETQYF. For the CDR3, the DNA is TGTGCCAGCAGTTTACGGCAGGGGAGAATCCAAGAGACCCAGTACTTC. This chain uses TRBV28 with TRBJ2-5, with D possibly TRBD1 on 6 matching bases. Trimming removed 2 bases from V and 1 base from J, with 14 bases in between. The CDR3 sequence is 16 residues long. Germline assignment: CDR1 MDHEN and CDR2 SYDVKM.

This chain joins TRBV11-2 and TRBJ1-6; a weak D match, TRBD1 (6 bases). The CDR3 runs 15 residues. V was clipped by 1 base and J by 7 bases, with 11 bases between them. The germline gives CDR1 SGHAT, CDR2 FQNNGV. The CDR3 region is CASSLGGGANSPLHF. In DNA, the CDR3 is TGTGCCAGCAGCTTAGGGGGGGGCGCGAATTCACCCCTCCACTTT.

This clone was seen a single time. This sequence joins TRBV12-3 or TRBV12-4 and TRBJ1-1; the D is unclear. The V gene lost 3 bases and the J gene lost 8 bases, with 7 bases spanning the gap. The CDR3 length is 11 residues. The CDR3 bases are TGTGCCAGCAGTTTCAAGACAGAAGCTTTCTTT. Translating it yields CASSFKTEAFF.

The chain links TRBV5-1 to TRBJ1-1; no clear D. V was shortened by 1 base and J by 1 base, with 11 bases between the two germline ends. This CDR3 is built from 15 residues. Germline values: CDR1 SGHRS, CDR2 YFSETQ. The DNA of the CDR3 is TGCGCCAGCAGCTTGTTGCTAAATCGGAACACTGAAGCTTTCTTT. Its protein product is CASSLLLNRNTEAFF.

The chain employs TRBV2 and TRBJ2-1, with 10 positions matching TRBD2. The CDR3 length is 14 residues. J lost 10 bases, V lost 3 bases, and 6 bases had no gene match. Germline CDR1 SNHLY, CDR2 FYNNEI. This CDR3 is CASSERLAGEEQFF. The CDR3 region has the DNA TGTGCCAGCAGTGAGAGGCTAGCGGGAGAAGAGCAGTTCTTC.

Only a few counts were recorded for this clone. The chain links TRBV30 to TRBJ1-2, with a tentative D call TRBD1 (5 bases). The CDR3 has 12 amino acids. V dropped 5 bases and J dropped 8 bases, with 15 bases sitting between them. Germline V gene lookup returns CDR1 GTSNPN and CDR2 SVGIG (reference sequence). The CDR3 protein is CAWLQGPRGYTF. For the CDR3, the DNA is TGTGCCTGGTTGCAGGGCCCTCGGGGCTACACCTTC.

The V and J genes are TRBV5-4 and TRBJ1-6; 7 bases fit TRBD1. The CDR3 covers 15 residues. With V trimmed by 0 bases and J by 7 bases, 4 bases remained unmatched. CDR1 SGHNT and CDR2 YYREEE come from the germline V gene (reference sequence). The CDR3 sequence: CASSLEGGPNSPLHF. The CDR3 DNA is TGTGCCAGCAGCTTGGAAGGGGGCCCAAATTCACCCCTCCACTTT.

The CDR3 DNA reads as TGTGCCAGCAGCCTAAAAACAGGCCTAGGACAGGGGTCTTCACCCCTCCACTTT. Amino acid sequence: CASSLKTGLGQGSSPLHF. The genes are TRBV3-1 (or the pseudogene TRBV3-2) and TRBJ1-6; 9 bases agree with TRBD1. Trimming took 4 bases from V and 9 from J; bases not matched to a gene: 16. Germline lookup yields CDR1 LGHDT and CDR2 YNNKEL (reference sequence). The CDR3 is 18 amino acids.

V and J are TRBV7-9 and TRBJ2-5, with 7 bases identical to TRBD2. Germline V lookup: CDR1 SEHNR, CDR2 FQNEAQ (reference sequence). The CDR3 spans 14 residues. The J segment lost 5 bases and the V segment lost 1 base, leaving 4 bases of the junction unmatched. The CDR3 coding sequence is TGTGCCAGCAGCTTAGACTGGGGGGGGGAGACCCAGTACTTC. Translation: CASSLDWGGETQYF.

This chain links TRBV6-5 with TRBJ1-2, with 7 bases that match TRBD1. Germline trimming cut 2 bases from V and 8 bases from J; bases unmatched to any gene: 11. Germline V gene lookup returns CDR1 MNHEY and CDR2 SVGAGI. The CDR3 is made up of 15 amino acids. The CDR3 nucleotides are TGTGCCAGCAGTTACCCGGGACAGCACGTGGGAGGCTACACCTTC. This translates into CASSYPGQHVGGYTF.

The chain is built from TRBV2 and TRBJ1-1; 7 nucleotides line up with TRBD1. The CDR3 loop spans 14 amino acids. Germline lookup yields CDR1 SNHLY and CDR2 FYNNEI. V lost 4 bases to trimming and J lost 1 base; unmatched junction nucleotides: 3. Here the CDR3 DNA reads TGTGCCAGCAGTGGGGACAGCCAGAACACTGAAGCTTTCTTT. The encoded protein is CASSGDSQNTEAFF.

V usage is TRBV5-1 and J usage is TRBJ2-5, with unresolved D. The V and J ends lost 4 bases and 3 bases respectively, with 22 bases between them. CDR3 length equals 17 residues. Germline V CDR1 and CDR2: SGHRS, YFSETQ. For the CDR3, the DNA is TGCGCCAGCAGCCTGTTTTTTGCGGCAAGTACCGAAGAGACCCAGTACTTC. This gives the protein CASSLFFAASTEETQYF.

This clone has a single count. CDR3 sequence: CSVDRRDNNGYTF. The CDR3 bases are TGCAGCGTTGATCGCAGGGACAATAATGGCTACACCTTC. The chain links TRBV29-1 to TRBJ1-2; possible D gene TRBD1, 6 bases. V was clipped by 3 bases and J by 6 bases, with 14 bases between them. CDR3 length: 13 amino acids. Germline CDR1 and CDR2: SQVTM and ANQGSEA. Full variable domain (missing parts from reference TRBV29-1 and TRBJ1-2): SAVISQKPSRDICQRGTSLTIQCQVDSQVTMMFWYRQQPGQSLTLIATANQGSEATYESGFVIDKFPISRPNLTFSTLTVSNMSPEDSSIYLCSVDRRDNNGYTFGSGTRLTVV.

The V and J genes are TRBV4-1 and TRBJ2-7; TRBD1 matches at 7 bases. Unmatched junction bases numbered 4, after V lost 4 bases and J lost 4 bases. The CDR3 runs 13 residues. Per the germline V gene, CDR1 is MGHRA and CDR2 is YSYEKL. The CDR3 nucleotides are TGCGCCAGCAGCCCATACAGGGGTTACGAGCAGTACTTC. It translates to CASSPYRGYEQYF.

J is TRBJ1-4 and V is TRBV11-2; D not resolved. This CDR3 spans 15 amino acids. V lost 5 bases and J 8 bases, leaving 18 bases between the germline ends. Germline V lookup: CDR1 SGHAT, CDR2 FQNNGV. CDR3 in amino acids: CASSPNRAGGEKLFF. CDR3 DNA: TGTGCCAGCAGCCCAAATAGGGCAGGCGGGGAAAAACTGTTTTTT.

The chain links TRBV12-2 to TRBJ2-7; the table gives TRBD1 as D, unverified against the DNA. TRBV12-2 is noted as a pseudogene. This CDR3 region has 16 residues. CDR3 sequence: CASRSHRDRVAKEQYF. For the CDR3, the DNA is TGTGCAAGTCGGTCCCACCGGGACAGGGTAGCGAAAGAGCAGTACTTC.

This clone has just one count. This chain links TRBV28 with TRBJ2-3; D perhaps matches TRBD1 (5 bases). In germline, CDR1 is MDHEN, CDR2 SYDVKM. The V gene lost 2 bases and the J gene lost 1 base, with 10 bases spanning the gap. The length of the CDR3 is 15 residues. The CDR3 DNA sequence: TGTGCCAGCAGTTTAGATCAGGGTGGCACAGATACGCAGTATTTT. Translation gives CASSLDQGGTDTQYF.

The rearrangement joins TRBV27 to TRBJ1-5, with 11 positions matching TRBD1. Germline values: CDR1 MNHEY, CDR2 SMNVEV (reference sequence). V dropped 2 bases and J dropped 5; count of bases not matched to a gene: 2. The CDR3 loop spans 15 amino acids. This chain's CDR3 is CASSLGTGGHQPQHF. The DNA for the CDR3 is TGTGCCAGCAGTTTAGGGACAGGGGGTCATCAGCCCCAGCATTTT.

This clone was recorded once. The V call is TRBV5-4, the J call TRBJ1-1, with no clear D. V was cut by 4 bases and J by 2 bases, with 12 bases left in between. Germline V gives CDR1 SGHNT, CDR2 YYREEE (reference sequence). The CDR3 spans 14 residues. The CDR3 DNA follows: TGTGCCAGCAGCCCGGAGGGCAGAAACACTGAAGCTTTCTTT. Its translation: CASSPEGRNTEAFF.

The chain couples TRBV6-2 or TRBV6-3 to TRBJ2-1; TRBD2 matches 8 bases. V dropped 3 bases and J dropped 0; count of bases not matched to a gene: 13. CDR3 size: 19 residues. Germline V gives CDR1 MNHEY, CDR2 SVGEGT. The CDR3 loop is CASSYNPGAGGLSYNEQFF. CDR3 nucleotide sequence: TGTGCCAGCAGTTATAACCCTGGGGCGGGAGGACTCTCCTACAATGAGCAGTTCTTC.

V and J are TRBV30 and TRBJ1-2, with a possible D match to TRBD1 (5 bases). CDR3 length: 13 residues. Germline CDR1 is GTSNPN and CDR2 is SVGIG (reference sequence). V lost 4 bases and J lost 4, with 13 bases in between. The CDR3 here is CAWTLGGTYGYTF. In DNA, the CDR3 is TGTGCCTGGACCCTGGGGGGGACCTATGGCTACACCTTC.

This chain joins TRBV5-1 and TRBJ1-1, with TRBD1 matching 7 bases. Germline CDR1 SGHRS, CDR2 YFSETQ. The V gene end was trimmed by 9 bases and the J gene end by 1 base; junction bases not matched to a gene: 9. CDR3 length: 14 residues. The CDR3 sequence is CATKQGSQNTEAFF. CDR3 sequence (DNA): TGCGCCACTAAACAGGGGTCTCAGAACACTGAAGCTTTCTTT. Full variable domain (remainder filled in from reference TRBV5-1 and TRBJ1-1): KAGVTQTPRYLIKTRGQQVTLSCSPISGHRSVSWYQQTPGQGLQFLFEYFSETQRNKGNFPGRFSGRQFSNSRSEMNVSTLELGDSALYLCATKQGSQNTEAFFGQGTRLTVV.

The chain has TRBV10-3 and TRBJ1-2; 7 bases are shared with TRBD1. The CDR3 totals 16 residues. The germline gives CDR1 ENHRY, CDR2 SYGVKD. V dropped 7 bases and J dropped 6; count of bases not matched to a gene: 17. Here the CDR3 reads CAIMGAGGRWQHGYTF. CDR3 in DNA: TGTGCCATCATGGGGGCAGGGGGACGATGGCAGCATGGCTACACCTTC.

The chain couples TRBV7-8 to TRBJ2-2, with a weak D call TRBD2 (6 bases). Per the germline V gene, CDR1 is SGHVS and CDR2 is FQNEAQ. The CDR3 extends over 17 amino acids. V lost 1 base, J lost 5 bases, and 17 bases lay in between. CDR3 loop: CASSLGYTGEGTGELFF. The CDR3, as DNA: TGTGCCAGCAGCTTAGGATATACGGGAGAAGGGACCGGGGAGCTGTTTTTT.

The V gene is TRBV7-2, the J gene TRBJ2-5; 7 bases are shared with TRBD1. Germline V gene data show CDR1 as SGHTA and CDR2 as FQGNSA. V shed 5 bases and J 2 bases; nucleotides not matched to a gene: 5. CDR3 length: 14 residues. CDR3 coding DNA: TGTGCCAGCAGCAAGGACAGGATTCAAGAGACCCAGTACTTC. Translated: CASSKDRIQETQYF.

The genes are TRBV5-1 and TRBJ1-3; D remains ambiguous. The CDR3 loop spans 14 amino acids. CDR1 and CDR2 from the germline V gene are SGHRS and YFSETQ. The V gene lost 7 bases and the J gene lost 4 bases, with 15 bases spanning the gap. The CDR3 nucleotides are TGCGCCAGCGGCGGAGGGTCATACGGAAACACCATATATTTT. Translation: CASGGGSYGNTIYF.

This clone has only one observation. The CDR3 region is CATSRGRQGRNQPQHF. In DNA, the CDR3 is TGTGCCACCAGCAGGGGACGACAGGGGAGGAATCAGCCCCAGCATTTT. J is TRBJ1-5 and V is TRBV15, with 8 bases aligning to TRBD1. V dropped 3 bases and J dropped 4; count of bases not matched to a gene: 8. The CDR3 is made up of 16 amino acids. Per the germline V gene, CDR1 is LNHNV and CDR2 is YYDKDF (reference sequence).

The genes are TRBV5-1 and TRBJ2-3; TRBD1 might be the D (6 bases). V was clipped by 2 bases and J by 6 bases, with 13 bases between them. This CDR3 region has 14 residues. Germline V gene lookup returns CDR1 SGHRS and CDR2 YFSETQ. The chain's CDR3 is CASSLGQGIDTQYF. The CDR3 nucleotides read TGCGCCAGCAGCTTAGGGCAGGGGATCGATACGCAGTATTTT.